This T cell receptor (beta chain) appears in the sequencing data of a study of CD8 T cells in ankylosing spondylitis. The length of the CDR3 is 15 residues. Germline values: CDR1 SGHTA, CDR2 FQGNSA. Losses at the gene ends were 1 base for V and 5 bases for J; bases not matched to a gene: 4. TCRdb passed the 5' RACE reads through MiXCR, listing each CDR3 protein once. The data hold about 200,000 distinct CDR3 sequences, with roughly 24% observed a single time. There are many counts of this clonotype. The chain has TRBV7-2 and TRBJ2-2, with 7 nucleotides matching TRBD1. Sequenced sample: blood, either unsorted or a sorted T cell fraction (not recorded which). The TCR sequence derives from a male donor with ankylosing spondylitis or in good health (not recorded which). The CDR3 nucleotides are TGTGCCAGCAGCTTAGTTGGCAGGGGGACCGGGGAGCTGTTTTTT. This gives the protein CASSLVGRGTGELFF. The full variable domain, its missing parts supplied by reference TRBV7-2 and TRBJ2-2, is GAGVSQSPSNKVTEKGKDVELRCDPISGHTALYWYRQSLGQGLEFLIYFQGNSAPDKSGLPSDRFSAERTGGSVSTLTIQRTQQEDSAVYLCASSLVGRGTGELFFGEGSRLTVL.